What follows are 22 T cell receptor beta chains derived from one specimen sequenced in a study of blood T cell repertoires in COVID-19. Repertoires were generated with immunoSEQ multiplex PCR, while TCRdb's copy carries only in-frame clones and drops some. The sample contains roughly 160,000 clones, more than 75% of which appear only once. The sequenced sample consisted of peripheral blood. The receptors were sampled from a woman aged 80 or older with COVID-19, enrolled during active disease.

This clone was counted only a few times. The chain links TRBV7-2 to TRBJ1-4, with TRBD1 matching 9 bases. Looked up from germline, CDR1 is SGHTA and CDR2 is FQGNSA. There are 15 residues in the CDR3. V gave up 2 bases and J gave up 7 bases; unmatched junction bases: 5. CDR3 loop: CASSLRGQGGEKLFF. CDR3 bases: TGTGCCAGCAGCTTAAGGGGACAGGGCGGTGAAAAACTGTTTTTT.

CDR3 nucleotide sequence: TGTGCCACCAGCAGAGCACAGGGGAACGGGGCCAACGTCCTGACTTTC. Translated, it gives CATSRAQGNGANVLTF. The rearrangement joins TRBV15 to TRBJ2-6; 7 nucleotides align to TRBD1. The V and J ends lost 1 base and 4 bases, in that order; junction bases with no gene match: 4. The germline gives CDR1 LNHNV, CDR2 YYDKDF (reference sequence). This CDR3 has 16 amino acids.

The CDR3 sequence is CASSLDSAGNQETQYF. Here the CDR3 DNA reads TGTGCCAGCAGCTTAGATTCGGCAGGGAACCAAGAGACCCAGTACTTC. This chain connects TRBV11-2 to TRBJ2-5; D perhaps matches TRBD1 (5 bases). V gave up 0 bases and J gave up 0 bases, with 11 bases separating them. The CDR3 loop spans 16 amino acids. From germline, CDR1 is SGHAT and CDR2 FQNNGV.

This clone was seen once. The V gene is TRBV6-1, the J gene TRBJ2-5; maybe TRBD2 (5 bases). Trimming left V 4 bases short and J 2 bases short, with 17 bases between. Germline V gene sequence: CDR1 MNHNS, CDR2 SASEGT. The CDR3 has 16 amino acids. The CDR3 sequence: CASSANEPGTQETQYF. The DNA of the CDR3 is TGTGCCAGCAGTGCCAATGAACCGGGAACACAAGAGACCCAGTACTTC.

On this clone: Compared with germline, one end of the junction differs, possibly owing to a read error. This chain links TRBV7-7 with TRBJ2-1; 7 bases are a match to TRBD2. This CDR3 contains 16 residues. The germline V gene has CDR1 SSHAT and CDR2 FNYEAQ (reference sequence). Here the CDR3 reads CASSLVAGAQYNEQFF. CDR3 nucleotide sequence: TGTGCTAGCAGCTTAGTTGCGGGAGCCCAATACAATGAGCAGTTCTTC.

A few counts support this clone. V gene TRBV6-5 combines with J gene TRBJ1-5; weak D call: TRBD1 (5 bases). The CDR3 contains 14 residues. Germline loops: CDR1 MNHEY, CDR2 SVGAGI. Trimming took 1 base from V and 2 from J, leaving 6 bases between them. CDR3: CASSYLQGNQPQHF. For the CDR3, the DNA is TGTGCCAGCAGTTACTTACAGGGCAATCAGCCCCAGCATTTT.

This clone was detected once. The J gene is TRBJ1-4, the V gene TRBV28, with 8 bases matching TRBD1. Looked up from germline, CDR1 is MDHEN and CDR2 is SYDVKM. V was clipped by 5 bases and J by 6 bases; unmatched bases: 11. The CDR3 is 16 residues long. CDR3 DNA sequence: TGTGCCAGCAGTCCTCCTGACAGGGGATGGGATGAAAAACTGTTTTTT. Amino acid sequence: CASSPPDRGWDEKLFF.

This chain connects TRBV9 to TRBJ1-2, with D possibly TRBD1 on 5 matching bases. CDR1 and CDR2 (germline): SGDLS, YYNGEE. With 0 bases removed from V and 0 bases from J, the gap between germline ends came to 9 bases. This CDR3 is 15 amino acids long. CDR3: CASSVAPDTNYGYTF. In DNA, the CDR3 is TGTGCCAGCAGCGTAGCCCCGGACACTAACTATGGCTACACCTTC.

The chain couples TRBV7-2 to TRBJ2-1, with D possibly being TRBD2 (6 bases). The germline V gene encodes CDR1 SGHTA and CDR2 FQGNSA. This CDR3 has 16 residues. Trimming cost V 3 bases and J 9 bases, with 21 bases left between them. This CDR3 is CASSFYSAGIRVEQFF. The CDR3, as DNA: TGTGCCAGCAGCTTTTACTCGGCGGGAATAAGGGTTGAGCAGTTCTTC.

This chain connects TRBV7-9 to TRBJ2-7; TRBD2 is a possible D gene (6 bases). V was pared by 6 bases and J by 0 bases, with 15 bases between. This CDR3 is 15 amino acids long. CDR1 is SEHNR and CDR2 is FQNEAQ in the germline V gene (reference sequence). DNA for the CDR3: TGTGCCAGCAGTATTGGAGGGACGAGCTCCTACGAGCAGTACTTC. This codes for CASSIGGTSSYEQYF.

A single count supports this clone. J is TRBJ1-2 and V is TRBV28; a possible D gene is TRBD1 (5 bases). V gave up 7 bases and J gave up 8 bases, with 11 bases separating them. The length of the CDR3 is 11 residues. CDR1 and CDR2 from the germline V gene are MDHEN and SYDVKM. CDR3 DNA: TGTGCCAGCATTGGGACTAGCGGCTACACCTTC. Amino acid sequence: CASIGTSGYTF.

This sequence joins TRBV4-3 and TRBJ2-2; TRBD2 aligns across 12 bases. Germline loops: CDR1 LGHNA, CDR2 YSLEER. J lost 1 base, V lost 4 bases, and 7 bases had no gene match. This CDR3 contains 18 residues. CDR3 DNA sequence: TGCGCCAGCAGCCCCCGGACTAGCGGGAATAGGAACACCGGGGAGCTGTTTTTT. Protein sequence: CASSPRTSGNRNTGELFF.

The rearrangement links TRBV7-8 to TRBJ1-6, with 7 bases that match TRBD1. With V trimmed by 5 bases and J by 0 bases, 1 base remained unmatched. This CDR3 is 15 amino acids long. The V gene's germline CDR1 is SGHVS and CDR2 FQNEAQ. CDR3 bases: TGTGCCAGCAGCAGGGACAGCTCCTATAATTCACCCCTCCACTTT. Its protein product is CASSRDSSYNSPLHF.

This clone was counted only a few times. The chain links TRBV19 to TRBJ1-5, with D hard to call. Germline values: CDR1 LNHDA, CDR2 SQIVND (reference sequence). The CDR3 is made up of 14 amino acids. Trimming left V 6 bases short and J 0 bases short, with 9 bases between. The CDR3 DNA sequence: TGTGCCAGTAGAAGCCCAGGTAGCAATCAGCCCCAGCATTTT. Translation: CASRSPGSNQPQHF.

This clone appeared once. The sample contains more than one DNA sequence encoding this CDR3. The chain recombines TRBV18 with TRBJ1-2, with 8 bases that match TRBD1. Germline V gives CDR1 KGHSH, CDR2 LQKENI. The CDR3 runs 14 residues. V was clipped by 3 bases and J by 5 bases; unmatched bases: 5. Here the CDR3 DNA reads TGTGCCAGCTCACCTGGGACAGGAGTTTATGGCTACACCTTC. This codes for CASSPGTGVYGYTF.

The V call is TRBV7-2, the J call TRBJ1-1, with 7 bases aligning to TRBD1. J lost 8 bases, V lost 4 bases, and 1 base had no gene match. This CDR3 region has 11 residues. The V gene's germline CDR1 is SGHTA and CDR2 FQGNSA. The CDR3 sequence is CASSSDREAFF. CDR3 DNA sequence: TGTGCCAGCAGCTCGGACAGGGAAGCTTTCTTT.

V is TRBV21-1 and J is TRBJ1-4; the table's D call, TRBD1, has no DNA check behind it. TRBV21-1 is labeled a pseudogene. This CDR3 has 17 residues. CDR3 loop: CASSHHSGTGTNEKLFF. CDR3 DNA: TGTGCCAGCAGCCATCATTCCGGGACAGGAACAAATGAAAAACTGTTTTTT.

The V call is TRBV28, the J call TRBJ2-1; 10 nucleotides match TRBD1. Looked up from germline, CDR1 is MDHEN and CDR2 is SYDVKM. The V gene end was trimmed by 6 bases and the J gene end by 6 bases; junction bases not matched to a gene: 8. There are 15 residues in the CDR3. This chain's CDR3 is CASSQTGGVPNEQFF. The CDR3 bases are TGTGCCAGCAGCCAGACAGGGGGCGTCCCCAATGAGCAGTTCTTC.

This rearrangement joins TRBV11-2 to TRBJ2-7, with 12 bases fitting TRBD2. There are 15 residues in the CDR3. V dropped 5 bases and J dropped 2; count of bases not matched to a gene: 4. CDR1 is SGHAT and CDR2 is FQNNGV in the germline V gene. The CDR3 spells CASSLLAGGTYEQYF. CDR3 coding DNA: TGTGCCAGCAGCCTCCTAGCGGGAGGGACCTACGAGCAGTACTTC.

Only one count was recorded for this clone. The chain uses TRBV19 and TRBJ2-1; D remains ambiguous. This CDR3 region has 12 residues. Trimming pared 10 bases from V and 4 bases from J, leaving 11 bases between. Germline V gene data show CDR1 as LNHDA and CDR2 as SQIVND (reference sequence). The CDR3 loop reads CATSPGYNEQFF. CDR3 in DNA: TGTGCCACCTCGCCGGGTTACAATGAGCAGTTCTTC.

V gene TRBV7-2 combines with J gene TRBJ1-5; a weak D match, TRBD1 (6 bases). CDR1 and CDR2 (germline): SGHTA, FQGNSA. V lost 1 base and J 4 bases, leaving 11 bases between the germline ends. This CDR3 has 15 amino acids. The CDR3 sequence: CASSLVAGANQPQHF. The CDR3 region has the DNA TGTGCCAGCAGCTTAGTCGCAGGGGCTAATCAGCCCCAGCATTTT.

This rearrangement joins TRBV28 to TRBJ2-5; 13 bases fit TRBD2. The CDR3 loop spans 16 amino acids. Germline assignment: CDR1 MDHEN and CDR2 SYDVKM. Unmatched junction bases numbered 7, after V lost 5 bases and J lost 4 bases. CDR3 coding DNA: TGTGCCAGCAGTCTCGGACTAGCGGGAGTTACAGAGACCCAGTACTTC. Amino acids: CASSLGLAGVTETQYF. Based on the CDR3 plus reference TRBV28 and TRBJ2-5, the full variable domain is DVKVTQSSRYLVKRTGEKVFLECVQDMDHENMFWYRQDPGLGLRLIYFSYDVKMKEKGDIPEGYSVSREKKERFSLILESASTNQTSMYLCASSLGLAGVTETQYFGPGTRLLVL.